Listed here is a single T cell receptor beta chain. The antigen remains unidentified. Sequence data for DNA of cultured CD4+ T cells were generated by the Oncomine TCR Beta short-read assay. TCRdb re-derived calls from the PCR reads in MiXCR, one entry per CDR3 protein. The sample has several thousand distinct CDR3 sequences; about 32% are singletons. Germline V gene data show CDR1 as SGHTA and CDR2 as FQGTGA. The V and J ends lost 5 bases and 4 bases respectively, with 14 bases between them. The CDR3 has 14 amino acids. The data originate from a study of vaccination and CD4 T cells after COVID-19. Study overall: Post-COVID draws followed diagnosis by a median around 95 days (range 35 to 161). Post-vaccination specimens were collected at a median of roughly 65 days following dose two (range 14 to 241). Control wells got either CEFX epitopes, HIV-1 Nef peptides, or no peptide at all. Study observations and caveats: Convalescent patients' vaccine-specific clones were spike mono-reactive in 304 of 307 cases.

Specified treatment: roughly 11-day PBMC culture with coronavirus spike peptide pools or control peptides (ViraFEST assay). Collection of the unexposed donor's CD4+ T cells took place before the COVID-19 pandemic (2011-2018). The sequence derives from a human donor in good health. The material sequenced was CD4+ T cells from blood, cultured in vitro. The chain recombines TRBV7-3 with TRBJ2-5, with a possible D match to TRBD1 (6 bases). The CDR3 DNA reads TGTGCCAGCAGCCCACAGGGAGTAGGAGAGACCCAGTACTTC. Residues: CASSPQGVGETQYF.